This entry concerns a single T cell receptor (beta chain). Its cognate antigen is unknown. Spiked into each PCR were synthetic inline TR CDR3 controls of all V-J pairings. Profiled with immunoSEQ multiplex PCR; TCRdb holds only in-frame clones, not every one. The sample carries about 28,000 clones, 85% to 90% recorded once. This entry belongs to a study of multiple sclerosis patients with progressive multifocal leukoencephalopathy. Study-level information: Multiple sclerosis patients on natalizumab who never developed PML served as longitudinally sampled controls. Study results and caveats: Less diverse TRB repertoires were suggested in most PML patients.

Losses at the gene ends were 1 base for V and 1 base for J; bases not matched to a gene: 2. CDR1 is SNHLY, CDR2 FYNNEI, per germline. This CDR3 has 15 amino acids. Time point specified: before natalizumab initiation. T0 refers to blood drawn before natalizumab was first infused. This sequence was found in a human donor with multiple sclerosis. This rearrangement joins TRBV2 to TRBJ2-5, with 8 nucleotides matching TRBD2. The sequenced material came from PBMCs. In nucleotides, the CDR3 is TGTGCCAGCAGTGAAGAGGGGACTAGCCAAGAGACCCAGTACTTC. Protein: CASSEEGTSQETQYF.